Detailed here is one TCR beta chain. Its antigen remains unidentified. The CDR3 covers 14 residues. Per germline, CDR1 SGHRS and CDR2 YFSETQ. Trimming took 2 bases from V and 3 from J, leaving 11 bases between them. These data come from a study of T cell responses to AZD1222 COVID-19 vaccine. Study at large: Some second doses came at about 4 weeks and others at about 12 weeks; these were pooled. Whole-study findings and limits: It was only a handful of AZD1222 recipients who were seropositive at baseline.

Assay used: immunoSEQ multiplex PCR; TCRdb lists only in-frame clones, some missing. The sample includes more than 95,000 clones, about 90% of them seen just once. The source material was peripheral blood, sampled on day 0 of AZD1222 vaccination. The sequence was obtained from an adult in good health. The chain has TRBV5-1 and TRBJ1-2; no clear D. The CDR3 DNA reads as TGCGCCAGCAGCTTTCAAGGGAAGGACTATGGCTACACCTTC. Amino acid sequence: CASSFQGKDYGYTF. Full variable domain (missing parts from reference TRBV5-1 and TRBJ1-2): KAGVTQTPRYLIKTRGQQVTLSCSPISGHRSVSWYQQTPGQGLQFLFEYFSETQRNKGNFPGRFSGRQFSNSRSEMNVSTLELGDSALYLCASSFQGKDYGYTFGSGTRLTVV.